The source of this T cell receptor beta chain is a study of TIL therapy for anti-PD-1-resistant metastatic lung cancer. Across the study: A few tumors were EGFR-mutant and two were ALK-rearranged. Study outcomes and limitations: TIL clonotype persistence in blood showed no apparent association with response.

A note on this clone: What it binds is not known.

The immunoSEQ assay was v3. Some clones are missing from TCRdb's copy, which holds only in-frame ones; the method was immunoSEQ multiplex PCR. Here the sample spans 60,000 or so clones, 69% being singletons. The V gene end was trimmed by 3 bases and the J gene end by 3 bases; junction bases not matched to a gene: 6. This CDR3 is 15 amino acids long. The germline CDR1 and CDR2 sequences are KGHSH and LQKENI. Regarding time point: pre-treatment sample, taken before nivolumab and TIL therapy. The receptor comes from a person between 25 and 79 years old with non-small cell lung cancer. This chain links TRBV18 with TRBJ1-2; 8 bases map to TRBD1. The sequencing used blood, collected at baseline. CDR3 DNA sequence: TGTGCCAGCTCACCGAGAGGACAGGGTGACTATGGCTACACCTTC. Translation: CASSPRGQGDYGYTF.